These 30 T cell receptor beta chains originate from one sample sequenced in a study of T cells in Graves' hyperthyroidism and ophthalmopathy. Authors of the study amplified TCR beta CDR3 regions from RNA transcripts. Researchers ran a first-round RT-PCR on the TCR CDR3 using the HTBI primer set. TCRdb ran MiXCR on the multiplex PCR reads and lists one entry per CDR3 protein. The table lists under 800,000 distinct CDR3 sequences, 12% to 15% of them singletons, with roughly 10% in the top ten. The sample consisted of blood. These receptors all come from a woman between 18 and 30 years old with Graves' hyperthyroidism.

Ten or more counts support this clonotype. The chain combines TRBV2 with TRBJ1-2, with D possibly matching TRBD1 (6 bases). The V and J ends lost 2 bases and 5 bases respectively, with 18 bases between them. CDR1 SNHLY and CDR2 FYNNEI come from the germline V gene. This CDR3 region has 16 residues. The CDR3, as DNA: TGTGCCAGCAGTGAACGACGCCCCGGGACACCTTATGGCTACACCTTC. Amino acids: CASSERRPGTPYGYTF.

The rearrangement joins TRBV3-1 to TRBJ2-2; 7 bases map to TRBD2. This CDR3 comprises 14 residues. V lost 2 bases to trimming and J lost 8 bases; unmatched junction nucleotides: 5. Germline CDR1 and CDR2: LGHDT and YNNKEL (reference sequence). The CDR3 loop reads CASSQPRLAGELFF. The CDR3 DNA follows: TGTGCCAGCAGCCAACCCAGACTAGCTGGGGAGCTGTTTTTT. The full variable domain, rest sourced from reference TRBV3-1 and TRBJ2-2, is DTAVSQTPKYLVTQMGNDKSIKCEQNLGHDTMYWYKQDSKKFLKIMFSYNNKELIINETVPNRFSPKSPDKAHLNLHINSLELGDSAVYFCASSQPRLAGELFFGEGSRLTVL.

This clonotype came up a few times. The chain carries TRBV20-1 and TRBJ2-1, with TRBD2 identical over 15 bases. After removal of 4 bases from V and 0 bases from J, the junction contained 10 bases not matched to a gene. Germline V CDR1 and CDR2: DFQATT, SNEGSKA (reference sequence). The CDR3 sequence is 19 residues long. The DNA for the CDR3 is TGCAGTGCTATATGGACTAGCGGGAGGGGAGCGACCTCCTACAATGAGCAGTTCTTC. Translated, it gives CSAIWTSGRGATSYNEQFF.

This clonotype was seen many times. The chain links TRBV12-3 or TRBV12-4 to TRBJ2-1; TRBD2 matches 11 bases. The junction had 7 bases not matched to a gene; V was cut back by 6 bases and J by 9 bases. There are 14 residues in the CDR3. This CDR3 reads CASSTSGRGGEQFF. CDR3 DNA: TGTGCCAGCAGCACTAGCGGGAGAGGGGGTGAGCAGTTCTTC.

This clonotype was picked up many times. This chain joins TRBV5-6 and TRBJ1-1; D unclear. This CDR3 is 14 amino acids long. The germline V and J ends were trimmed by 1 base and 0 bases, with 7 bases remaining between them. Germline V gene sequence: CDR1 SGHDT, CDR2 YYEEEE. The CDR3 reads CASSLNSLNTEAFF. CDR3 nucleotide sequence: TGTGCCAGCAGCTTGAACAGCTTGAACACTGAAGCTTTCTTT.

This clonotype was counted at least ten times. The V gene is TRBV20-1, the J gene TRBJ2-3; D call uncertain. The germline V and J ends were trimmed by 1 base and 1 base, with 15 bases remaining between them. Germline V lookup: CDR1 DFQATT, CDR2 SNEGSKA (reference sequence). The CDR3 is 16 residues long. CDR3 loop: CSARGVEARRTDTQYF. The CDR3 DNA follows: TGCAGTGCTAGAGGGGTCGAGGCGCGCCGCACAGATACGCAGTATTTT.

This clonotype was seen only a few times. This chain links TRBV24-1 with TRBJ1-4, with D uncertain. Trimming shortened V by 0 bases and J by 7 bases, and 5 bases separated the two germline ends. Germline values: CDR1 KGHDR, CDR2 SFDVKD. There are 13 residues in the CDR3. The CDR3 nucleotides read TGTGCCACCAGTGATTTGCAAGGTGAAAAACTGTTTTTT. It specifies CATSDLQGEKLFF.

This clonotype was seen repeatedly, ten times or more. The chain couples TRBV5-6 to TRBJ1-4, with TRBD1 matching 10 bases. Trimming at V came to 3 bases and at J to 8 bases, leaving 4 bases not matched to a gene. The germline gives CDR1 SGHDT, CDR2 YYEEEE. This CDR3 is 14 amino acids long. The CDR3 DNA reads TGTGCCAGCAGCTACGGGACAGGGGCCGAAAAACTGTTTTTT. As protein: CASSYGTGAEKLFF. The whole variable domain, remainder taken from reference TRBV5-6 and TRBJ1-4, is DAGVTQSPTHLIKTRGQQVTLRCSPKSGHDTVSWYQQALGQGPQFIFQYYEEEERQRGNFPDRFSGHQFPNYSSELNVNALLLGDSALYLCASSYGTGAEKLFFGSGTQLSVL.

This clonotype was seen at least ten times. The CDR3 region is CAWSSGGYEQYF. As DNA, the CDR3 is TGTGCCTGGAGTAGCGGGGGTTACGAGCAGTACTTC. The chain joins TRBV30 to TRBJ2-7; 8 bases map to TRBD2. The germline V gene has CDR1 GTSNPN and CDR2 SVGIG (reference sequence). This CDR3 comprises 12 residues. The junction had 1 base not matched to a gene; V was cut back by 2 bases and J by 4 bases.

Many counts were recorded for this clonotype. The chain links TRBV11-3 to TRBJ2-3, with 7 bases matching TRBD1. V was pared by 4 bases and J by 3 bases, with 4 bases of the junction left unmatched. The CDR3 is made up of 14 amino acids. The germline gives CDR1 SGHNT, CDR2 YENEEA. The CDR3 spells CASSYNRGTDTQYF. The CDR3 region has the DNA TGTGCCAGCAGCTACAACAGGGGAACAGATACGCAGTATTTT. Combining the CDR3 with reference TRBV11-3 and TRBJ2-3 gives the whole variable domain EAGVVQSPRYKIIEKKQPVAFWCNPISGHNTLYWYLQNLGQGPELLIRYENEEAVDDSQLPKDRFSAERLKGVDSTLKIQPAELGDSAVYLCASSYNRGTDTQYFGPGTRLTVL.

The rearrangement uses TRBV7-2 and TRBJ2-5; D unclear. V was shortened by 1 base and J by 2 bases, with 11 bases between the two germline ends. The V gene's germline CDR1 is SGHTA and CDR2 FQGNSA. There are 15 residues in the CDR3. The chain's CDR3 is CASSLGPGEQETQYF. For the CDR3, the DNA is TGTGCCAGCAGCTTAGGACCAGGTGAACAAGAGACCCAGTACTTC.

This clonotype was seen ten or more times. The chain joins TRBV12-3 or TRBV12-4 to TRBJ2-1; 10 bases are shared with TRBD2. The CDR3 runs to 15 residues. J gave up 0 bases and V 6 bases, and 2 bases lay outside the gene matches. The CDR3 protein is CASRGLASSYNEQFF. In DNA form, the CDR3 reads TGTGCCAGCAGGGGACTAGCGAGCTCCTACAATGAGCAGTTCTTC.

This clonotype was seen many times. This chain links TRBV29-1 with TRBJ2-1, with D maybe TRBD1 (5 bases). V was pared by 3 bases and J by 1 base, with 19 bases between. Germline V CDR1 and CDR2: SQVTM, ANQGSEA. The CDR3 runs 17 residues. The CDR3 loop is CSVDSRGQGYSYNEQFF. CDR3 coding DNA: TGCAGCGTTGATAGTAGAGGCCAGGGTTATTCCTACAATGAGCAGTTCTTC.

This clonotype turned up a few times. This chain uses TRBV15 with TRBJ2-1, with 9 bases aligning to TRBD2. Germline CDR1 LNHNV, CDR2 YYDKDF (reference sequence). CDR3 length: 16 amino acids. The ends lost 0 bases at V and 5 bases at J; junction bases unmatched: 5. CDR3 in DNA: TGTGCCACCAGCAGAGAGAGGGGACTAGCCGACAATGAGCAGTTCTTC. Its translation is CATSRERGLADNEQFF.

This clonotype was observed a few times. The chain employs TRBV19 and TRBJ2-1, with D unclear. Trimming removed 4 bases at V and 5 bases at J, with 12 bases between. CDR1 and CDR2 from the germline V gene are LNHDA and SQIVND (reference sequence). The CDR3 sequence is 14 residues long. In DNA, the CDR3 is TGTGCCAGTAGTAGGGGTGTCGGTGACAATGAGCAGTTCTTC. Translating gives CASSRGVGDNEQFF.

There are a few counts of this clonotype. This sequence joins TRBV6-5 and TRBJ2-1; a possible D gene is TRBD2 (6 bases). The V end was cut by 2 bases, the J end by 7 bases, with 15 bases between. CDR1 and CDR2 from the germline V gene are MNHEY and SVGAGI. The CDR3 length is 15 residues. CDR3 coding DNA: TGTGCCAGCAGTTACGTCGGACTATTCCCGAATGAGCAGTTCTTC. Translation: CASSYVGLFPNEQFF.

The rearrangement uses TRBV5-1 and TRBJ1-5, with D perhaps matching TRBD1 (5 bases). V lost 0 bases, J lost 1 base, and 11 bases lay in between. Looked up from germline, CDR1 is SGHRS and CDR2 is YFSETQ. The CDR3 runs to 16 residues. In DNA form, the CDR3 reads TGCGCCAGCAGCTTGGTGGTAGGGGTGAGCAATCAGCCCCAGCATTTT. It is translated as CASSLVVGVSNQPQHF.

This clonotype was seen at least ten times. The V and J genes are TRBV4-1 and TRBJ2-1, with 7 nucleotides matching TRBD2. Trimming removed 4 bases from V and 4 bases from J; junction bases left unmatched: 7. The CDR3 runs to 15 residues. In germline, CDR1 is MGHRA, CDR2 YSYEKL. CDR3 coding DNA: TGCGCCAGCAGCCCCCAGGCGGGAGTGTACAATGAGCAGTTCTTC. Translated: CASSPQAGVYNEQFF.

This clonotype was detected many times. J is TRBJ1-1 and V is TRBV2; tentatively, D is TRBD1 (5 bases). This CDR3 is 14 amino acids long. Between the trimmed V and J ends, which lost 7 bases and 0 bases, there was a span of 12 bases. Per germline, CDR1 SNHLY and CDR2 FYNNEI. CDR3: CASTTDSLNTEAFF. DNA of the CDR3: TGTGCCAGCACTACCGACAGCTTGAACACTGAAGCTTTCTTT.

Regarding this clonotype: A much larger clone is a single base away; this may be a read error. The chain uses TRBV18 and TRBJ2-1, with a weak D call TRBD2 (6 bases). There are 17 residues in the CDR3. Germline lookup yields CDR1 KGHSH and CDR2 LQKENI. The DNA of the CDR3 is TGTGCCAGCTCACCAAGCGCCCCGGGGGAAGGCCCCAATGAGGAGTTCTTC. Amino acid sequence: CASSPSAPGEGPNEEFF.

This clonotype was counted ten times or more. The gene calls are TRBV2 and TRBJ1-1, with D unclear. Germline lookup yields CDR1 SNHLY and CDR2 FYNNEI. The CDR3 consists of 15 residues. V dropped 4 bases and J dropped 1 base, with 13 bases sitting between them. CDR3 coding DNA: TGTGCCAGCAGTGTCCTTGGGGTCGGGAACACTGAAGCTTTCTTT. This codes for CASSVLGVGNTEAFF.

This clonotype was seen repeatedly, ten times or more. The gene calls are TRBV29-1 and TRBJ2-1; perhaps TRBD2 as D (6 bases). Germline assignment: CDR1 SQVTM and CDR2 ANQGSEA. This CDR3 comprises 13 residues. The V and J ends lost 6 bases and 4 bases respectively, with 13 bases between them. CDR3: CSVSTSPYNEQFF. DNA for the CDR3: TGCAGCGTCTCAACTAGCCCTTACAATGAGCAGTTCTTC.

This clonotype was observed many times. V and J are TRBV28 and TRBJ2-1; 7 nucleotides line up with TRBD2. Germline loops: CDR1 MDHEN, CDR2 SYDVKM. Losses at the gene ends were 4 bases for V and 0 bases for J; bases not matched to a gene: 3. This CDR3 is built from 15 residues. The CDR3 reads CASSWGGSSYNEQFF. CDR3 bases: TGTGCCAGCAGTTGGGGCGGGAGCTCCTACAATGAGCAGTTCTTC.

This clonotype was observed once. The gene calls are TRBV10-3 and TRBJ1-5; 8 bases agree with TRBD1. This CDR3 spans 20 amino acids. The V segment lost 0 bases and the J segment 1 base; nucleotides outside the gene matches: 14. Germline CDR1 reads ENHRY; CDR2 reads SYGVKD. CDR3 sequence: CAISESWYGQGKDSNQPQHF. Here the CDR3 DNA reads TGTGCCATCAGTGAGTCATGGTACGGACAGGGAAAGGACAGCAATCAGCCCCAGCATTTT.

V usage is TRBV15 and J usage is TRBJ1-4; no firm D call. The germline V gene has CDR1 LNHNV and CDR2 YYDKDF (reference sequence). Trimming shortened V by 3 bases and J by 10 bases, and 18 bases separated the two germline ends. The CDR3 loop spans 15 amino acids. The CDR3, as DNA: TGTGCCACCAGCAGTTCGCGGTTGGCCGTGGGAAAACTGTTTTTT. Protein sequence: CATSSSRLAVGKLFF. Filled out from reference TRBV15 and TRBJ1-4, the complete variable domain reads DAMVIQNPRYQVTQFGKPVTLSCSQTLNHNVMYWYQQKSSQAPKLLFHYYDKDFNNEADTPDNFQSRRPNTSFCFLDIRSPGLGDTAMYLCATSSSRLAVGKLFFGSGTQLSVL.

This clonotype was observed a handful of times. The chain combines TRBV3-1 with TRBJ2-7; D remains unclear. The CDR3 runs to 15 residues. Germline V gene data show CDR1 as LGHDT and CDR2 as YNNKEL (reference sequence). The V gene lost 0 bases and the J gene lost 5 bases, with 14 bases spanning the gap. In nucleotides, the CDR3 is TGTGCCAGCAGCCAAGATGGGATGAAAGGGAACGAGCAGTACTTC. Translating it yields CASSQDGMKGNEQYF.

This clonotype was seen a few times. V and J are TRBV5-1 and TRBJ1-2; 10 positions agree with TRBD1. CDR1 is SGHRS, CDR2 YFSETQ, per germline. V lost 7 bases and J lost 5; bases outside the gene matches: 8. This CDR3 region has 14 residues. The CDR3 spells CASGTGEIWYGYTF. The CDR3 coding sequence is TGCGCCAGCGGGACAGGGGAGATTTGGTATGGCTACACCTTC. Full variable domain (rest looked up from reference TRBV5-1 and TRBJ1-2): KAGVTQTPRYLIKTRGQQVTLSCSPISGHRSVSWYQQTPGQGLQFLFEYFSETQRNKGNFPGRFSGRQFSNSRSEMNVSTLELGDSALYLCASGTGEIWYGYTFGSGTRLTVV.

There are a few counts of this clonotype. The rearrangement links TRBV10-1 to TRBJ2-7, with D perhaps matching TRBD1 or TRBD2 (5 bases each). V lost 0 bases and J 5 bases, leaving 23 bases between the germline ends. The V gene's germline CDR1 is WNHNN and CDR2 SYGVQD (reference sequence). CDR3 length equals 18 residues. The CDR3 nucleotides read TGCGCCAGCAGTGAGTCGGTGTGGGTACCGGGACGTTCGAACGAGCAGTACTTC. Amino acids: CASSESVWVPGRSNEQYF.

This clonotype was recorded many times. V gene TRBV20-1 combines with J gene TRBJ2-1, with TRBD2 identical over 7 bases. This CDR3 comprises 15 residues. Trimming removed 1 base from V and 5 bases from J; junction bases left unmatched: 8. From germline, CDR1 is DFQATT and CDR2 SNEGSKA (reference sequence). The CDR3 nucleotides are TGCAGTGCTAGAGTCACGGGAGGCCCCCACAATGAGCAGTTCTTC. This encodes CSARVTGGPHNEQFF.

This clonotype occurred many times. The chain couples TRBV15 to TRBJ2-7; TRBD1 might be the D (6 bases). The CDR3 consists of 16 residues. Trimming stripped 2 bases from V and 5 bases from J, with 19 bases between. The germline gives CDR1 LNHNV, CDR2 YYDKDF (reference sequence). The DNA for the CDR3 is TGTGCCACCAGCAGATTCGTAGGAAAAGGGGGACACGAGCAGTACTTC. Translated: CATSRFVGKGGHEQYF.